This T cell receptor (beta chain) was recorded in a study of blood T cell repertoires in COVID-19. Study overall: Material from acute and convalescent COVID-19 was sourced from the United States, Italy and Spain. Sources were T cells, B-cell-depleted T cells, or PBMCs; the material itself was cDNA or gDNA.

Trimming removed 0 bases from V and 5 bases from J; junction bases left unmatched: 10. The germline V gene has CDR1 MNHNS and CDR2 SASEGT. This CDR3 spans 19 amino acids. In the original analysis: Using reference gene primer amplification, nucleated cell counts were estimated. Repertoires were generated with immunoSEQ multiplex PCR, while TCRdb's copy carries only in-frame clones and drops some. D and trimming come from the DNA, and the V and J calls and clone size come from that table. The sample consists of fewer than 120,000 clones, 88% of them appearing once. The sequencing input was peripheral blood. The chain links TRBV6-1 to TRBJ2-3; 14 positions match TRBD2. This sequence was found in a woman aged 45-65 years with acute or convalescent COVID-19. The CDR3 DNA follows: TGTGCCAGCAGTGAAGCGCGGGGACTAGCGGGAGTGTTCAGAGATACGCAGTATTTT. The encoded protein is CASSEARGLAGVFRDTQYF.